The clone carrying this TCR beta chain was observed a handful of times. What it binds is not known. The data originate from a study of molecular identifiers for immune sequencing clone quantification. Study background: Replicates split RNA from around 20,000 or 100,000 naive CD8 cells five ways, and the researchers sequenced four portions. Study conclusions and caveats: Identical barcode-sharing TCR molecules could lead to underestimated sizes for highly expanded clones. The study found clones above 20 RNA copies held over 98% of effector molecules and under 1% in naive cells.

Each CDR3 protein gets one entry after TCRdb re-called the PCR reads with MiXCR. The data hold about 630,000 distinct CDR3 sequences, with around 25% observed a single time. The receptor was derived from a human donor in good health. Some libraries in this study had Jurkat cell RNA spiked in. Sequenced sample: naive CD8+ T cells from blood, with Jurkat cell RNA spiked in. The subset here: FACS-sorted CD8+CD4-CCR7+CD45RA+ naive T cells.

CDR3 DNA sequence: TGTGCCAGCAGTTACACTTTCCGGGGCAATGAGCAGTTCTTC. Residues: CASSYTFRGNEQFF. The chain couples TRBV6-5 to TRBJ2-1, with D tentatively TRBD2 (5 bases). The length of the CDR3 is 14 residues. The V end was cut by 2 bases, the J end by 6 bases, with 11 bases between. Per germline, CDR1 MNHEY and CDR2 SVGAGI.